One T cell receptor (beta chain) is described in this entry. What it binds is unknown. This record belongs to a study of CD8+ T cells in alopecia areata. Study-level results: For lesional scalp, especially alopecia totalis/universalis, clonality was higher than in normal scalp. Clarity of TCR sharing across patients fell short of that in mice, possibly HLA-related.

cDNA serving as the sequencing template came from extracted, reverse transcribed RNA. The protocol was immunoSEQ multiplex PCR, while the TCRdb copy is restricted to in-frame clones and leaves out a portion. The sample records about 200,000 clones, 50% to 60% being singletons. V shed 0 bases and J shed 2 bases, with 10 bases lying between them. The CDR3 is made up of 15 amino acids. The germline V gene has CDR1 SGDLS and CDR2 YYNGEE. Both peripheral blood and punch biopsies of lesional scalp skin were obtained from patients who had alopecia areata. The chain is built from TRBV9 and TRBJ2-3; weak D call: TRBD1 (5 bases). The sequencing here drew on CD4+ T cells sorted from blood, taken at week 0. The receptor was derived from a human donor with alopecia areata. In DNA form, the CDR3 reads TGTGCCAGCAGCGTAGCAGAAGGGGCCACAGATACGCAGTATTTT. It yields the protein CASSVAEGATDTQYF.